This T cell receptor (beta chain) derives from a study of blood T cell repertoires in COVID-19. Libraries were prepared by immunoSEQ multiplex PCR; TCRdb keeps only in-frame clonotypes and omits some of them. The sample records 30,000 or so clones, 88% being singletons. Trimming cost V 7 bases and J 10 bases, with 20 bases left between them. CDR1 SQVTM and CDR2 ANQGSEA come from the germline V gene. The CDR3 is 13 residues long. This receptor was taken from a man aged 55 to 70 with COVID-19, enrolled during active disease. Sequencing was performed on peripheral blood. This rearrangement joins TRBV29-1 to TRBJ2-1; possibly TRBD1 for D (6 bases). CDR3 in DNA: TGCAGCGCCAGCCAAACCTTGGGGGCGGAGCAGTTCTTC. Its protein product is CSASQTLGAEQFF.